Following are 18 T cell receptor beta chains from one sample sequenced in a study of early T cells in non-severe SARS-CoV-2 infection. One entry per CDR3 protein results from TCRdb running MiXCR on the 5' RACE reads. The sample shows some 58,000 distinct CDR3 sequences, about an eighth of them seen only once. The source material was whole blood. The receptors stem from an adult who was a healthcare worker with PCR-confirmed SARS-CoV-2 infection or an uninfected control (not recorded which).

This clonotype has a handful of counts. The CDR3 region is CAISATGNTGELFF. In DNA form, the CDR3 reads TGTGCCATCAGTGCTACAGGGAACACCGGGGAGCTGTTTTTT. This chain links TRBV10-3 with TRBJ2-2; TRBD1 might be the D (5 bases). The V gene lost 4 bases and the J gene lost 1 base, with 7 bases spanning the gap. The CDR3 loop spans 14 amino acids. Per germline, CDR1 ENHRY and CDR2 SYGVKD.

In its sample, this clonotype was seen many times. The chain has TRBV9 and TRBJ1-3, with D hard to call. CDR1 is SGDLS and CDR2 is YYNGEE in the germline V gene. Trimming pared 4 bases from V and 4 bases from J, leaving 9 bases between. The CDR3 contains 13 residues. The CDR3 loop reads CASSLGGGNTIYF. The CDR3 region has the DNA TGTGCCAGCAGCCTTGGTGGAGGAAACACCATATATTTT.

The chain links TRBV25-1 to TRBJ2-1, with D unresolved. Germline-derived CDR1 and CDR2 are MGHDK and SYGVNS. This CDR3 has 15 amino acids. Trimming removed 5 bases at V and 9 bases at J, with 20 bases between. The CDR3 nucleotides are TGTGCCAGCAGTCCTCTCCTGGGCGACGGTGCTGAGCAGTTCTTC. The encoded protein is CASSPLLGDGAEQFF. Full variable domain (outside the CDR3, taken from reference TRBV25-1 and TRBJ2-1): EADIYQTPRYLVIGTGKKITLECSQTMGHDKMYWYQQDPGMELHLIHYSYGVNSTEKGDLSSESTVSRIRTEHFPLTLESARPSHTSQYLCASSPLLGDGAEQFFGPGTRLTVL.

This clonotype came up many times. This chain connects TRBV12-3 or TRBV12-4 to TRBJ2-7; D ambiguous. V was clipped by 2 bases and J by 6 bases, with 14 bases between them. The CDR3 runs to 14 residues. CDR3 DNA sequence: TGTGCCAGCAGTTTACCGGTCCTAGGCTCCGAGCAGTACTTC. Protein product: CASSLPVLGSEQYF.

The chain employs TRBV10-3 and TRBJ2-1; 14 positions match TRBD2. Germline-derived CDR1 and CDR2 are ENHRY and SYGVKD. Unmatched junction bases numbered 11, after V lost 10 bases and J lost 0 bases. The CDR3 sequence is 18 residues long. This chain's CDR3 is CASTPTSGGDLSYNEQFF. CDR3 DNA: TGTGCCAGCACCCCGACTAGCGGGGGGGACCTCTCCTACAATGAGCAGTTCTTC.

This clonotype was recorded many times. This chain links TRBV20-1 with TRBJ2-3; 8 bases fit TRBD1. V shed 6 bases and J 2 bases; nucleotides not matched to a gene: 10. This CDR3 comprises 15 residues. Germline values: CDR1 DFQATT, CDR2 SNEGSKA (reference sequence). CDR3 nucleotide sequence: TGCAGTGCCCCCCGCGACAGGGGATTCACAGATACGCAGTATTTT. This encodes CSAPRDRGFTDTQYF.

The rearrangement joins TRBV10-3 to TRBJ2-1, with 10 bases identical to TRBD2. There are 15 residues in the CDR3. The J segment lost 9 bases and the V segment lost 4 bases, leaving 9 bases of the junction unmatched. CDR1 ENHRY and CDR2 SYGVKD come from the germline V gene. The CDR3 nucleotides are TGTGCCATCAGTGTTCTAGCGGGGGATAAGGGTGAGCAGTTCTTC. Translating gives CAISVLAGDKGEQFF.

This sequence joins TRBV7-2 and TRBJ2-7; D gene unclear. With 4 bases removed from V and 6 bases from J, the gap between germline ends came to 13 bases. The CDR3 runs 13 residues. Germline assignment: CDR1 SGHTA and CDR2 FQGNSA. This CDR3 is CASSSSPGPEQYF. The CDR3 region has the DNA TGTGCCAGCAGCTCGTCACCCGGCCCCGAGCAGTACTTC.

J is TRBJ2-4 and V is TRBV3-1, with D maybe TRBD1 (5 bases). V gave up 4 bases and J gave up 7 bases, with 11 bases separating them. CDR3 length: 13 amino acids. Germline values: CDR1 LGHDT, CDR2 YNNKEL (reference sequence). In nucleotides, the CDR3 is TGTGCCAGCAGCCGCCCGACAGCGAACATTCAGTACTTC. Its protein product is CASSRPTANIQYF.

This clonotype turned up a few times. V and J are TRBV5-1 and TRBJ1-2; D not resolved. The V end lost 3 bases, the J end lost 8 bases, and 8 bases lay between the germline ends. Germline lookup yields CDR1 SGHRS and CDR2 YFSETQ. The CDR3 has 11 residues. DNA for the CDR3: TGCGCCAGCAGCTCTGGTCCAGGCTACACCTTC. Amino acids: CASSSGPGYTF. Full variable domain (rest looked up from reference TRBV5-1 and TRBJ1-2): KAGVTQTPRYLIKTRGQQVTLSCSPISGHRSVSWYQQTPGQGLQFLFEYFSETQRNKGNFPGRFSGRQFSNSRSEMNVSTLELGDSALYLCASSSGPGYTFGSGTRLTVV.

This clonotype appeared a few times. The CDR3, as DNA: TGTGCCATCAGTGACAGTCAGAACACTGAAGCTTTCTTT. The encoded protein is CAISDSQNTEAFF. The chain is built from TRBV10-3 and TRBJ1-1; D is unclear. V lost 3 bases to trimming and J lost 1 base, with 6 bases between them. The CDR3 has 13 amino acids. Germline assignment: CDR1 ENHRY and CDR2 SYGVKD.

This clonotype was detected a few times. This chain uses TRBV4-3 with TRBJ2-1, with D possibly TRBD2 on 5 matching bases. This CDR3 has 14 residues. Between the trimmed V and J ends, which lost 3 bases and 7 bases, there was a span of 13 bases. Germline CDR1 and CDR2: LGHNA and YSLEER. The CDR3 DNA sequence: TGCGCCAGCAGCCACGGAGGTATGGGAAATGAGCAGTTCTTC. The encoded protein is CASSHGGMGNEQFF.

This chain links TRBV7-6 with TRBJ2-3; 7 bases agree with TRBD1. Germline CDR1 is SGHVS and CDR2 is FNYEAQ. V dropped 5 bases and J dropped 0; count of bases not matched to a gene: 2. This CDR3 region has 14 residues. The CDR3 loop reads CASSQGQSTDTQYF. CDR3 coding DNA: TGTGCCAGCAGCCAGGGACAGAGCACAGATACGCAGTATTTT. The entire variable domain, with the rest obtained from reference TRBV7-6 and TRBJ2-3, is as follows: GAGVSQSPRYKVTKRGQDVALRCDPISGHVSLYWYRQALGQGPEFLTYFNYEAQQDKSGLPNDRFSAERPEGSISTLTIQRTEQRDSAMYRCASSQGQSTDTQYFGPGTRLTVL.

The CDR3 region has the DNA TGCAGCGCTGCCATTCAGGTGAACACTGAAGCTTTCTTT. Protein: CSAAIQVNTEAFF. The J gene is TRBJ1-1, the V gene TRBV29-1; D is undetermined. The CDR3 consists of 13 residues. Germline-derived CDR1 and CDR2 are SQVTM and ANQGSEA. The V gene lost 7 bases and the J gene lost 0 bases, with 12 bases spanning the gap.

This clonotype was recorded a few times. The gene calls are TRBV5-1 and TRBJ2-7; D might be TRBD2 (6 bases). V lost 3 bases and J lost 0, with 13 bases in between. The CDR3 consists of 15 residues. Germline loops: CDR1 SGHRS, CDR2 YFSETQ. The CDR3 DNA reads as TGCGCCAGCAGCTCCGGGACTGCGAACTCCTACGAGCAGTACTTC. It translates to CASSSGTANSYEQYF. The entire variable domain, with the rest obtained from reference TRBV5-1 and TRBJ2-7, is as follows: KAGVTQTPRYLIKTRGQQVTLSCSPISGHRSVSWYQQTPGQGLQFLFEYFSETQRNKGNFPGRFSGRQFSNSRSEMNVSTLELGDSALYLCASSSGTANSYEQYFGPGTRLTVT.

V usage is TRBV7-9 and J usage is TRBJ2-5; D ambiguous. The length of the CDR3 is 12 residues. Germline V lookup: CDR1 SEHNR, CDR2 FQNEAQ (reference sequence). The ends were cut back, 2 bases at V and 4 bases at J, with 5 bases in the middle. The CDR3: CASSLLVETQYF. Written as DNA, the CDR3 is TGTGCCAGCAGCTTACTTGTAGAGACCCAGTACTTC.

The chain carries TRBV9 and TRBJ1-2; D remains ambiguous. Trimming took off 0 bases at V and 8 bases at J, with 8 bases between the two ends. The CDR3 contains 12 residues. CDR1 and CDR2 from the germline V gene are SGDLS and YYNGEE. CDR3 region: CASSVAGAGYTF. The CDR3 DNA follows: TGTGCCAGCAGCGTAGCTGGAGCCGGCTACACCTTC. Full variable domain (outside the CDR3, taken from reference TRBV9 and TRBJ1-2): DSGVTQTPKHLITATGQRVTLRCSPRSGDLSVYWYQQSLDQGLQFLIQYYNGEERAKGNILERFSAQQFPDLHSELNLSSLELGDSALYFCASSVAGAGYTFGSGTRLTVV.

The rearrangement links TRBV6-2 or TRBV6-3 to TRBJ1-1; 7 bases line up with TRBD1. The CDR3 contains 13 residues. Per germline, CDR1 MNHEY and CDR2 SVGEGT. Unmatched junction bases numbered 9, after V lost 7 bases and J lost 7 bases. CDR3 in DNA: TGTGCCAGCACCCCGGGACAGAAGATTGAAGCTTTCTTT. Residues: CASTPGQKIEAFF.